The 18 T cell receptor beta chains given below trace back to one sample, sequenced in a study of shared clonotypes between healthy human individuals. The data were produced by immunoSEQ multiplex PCR, yet TCRdb's version contains in-frame clones alone and is incomplete. This table holds under 80,000 clones, 60% to 65% found once. The sample was memory CD8+ T cells sorted from blood. Subset denoted: CD45RO+ cells pooled with CCR7-negative TemRA cells. The receptors derive from a man aged 25-40 years in good health.

This clone was seen once. Other DNA sequences of this sample code for an identical CDR3. CDR3 residues: CASSSPGQGWNEQFF. CDR3 bases: TGTGCCAGCAGTTCCCCGGGACAGGGGTGGAATGAGCAGTTCTTC. The chain combines TRBV7-9 with TRBJ2-1; 10 nucleotides align to TRBD1. This CDR3 spans 15 amino acids. CDR1 is SEHNR, CDR2 FQNEAQ, per germline (reference sequence). V lost 6 bases and J lost 7; bases outside the gene matches: 9. The full variable domain, completed using reference TRBV7-9 and TRBJ2-1, is DTGVSQNPRHKITKRGQNVTFRCDPISEHNRLYWYRQTLGQGPEFLTYFQNEAQLEKSRLLSDRFSAERPKGSFSTLEIQRTEQGDSAMYLCASSSPGQGWNEQFFGPGTRLTVL.

This clone occurred many times. Within the sample, other DNA sequences also encode this same CDR3. V gene TRBV25-1 combines with J gene TRBJ2-1, with TRBD2 as a possible D gene (5 bases). The CDR3 runs to 16 residues. V was pared by 3 bases and J by 9 bases, with 21 bases between. Germline-derived CDR1 and CDR2 are MGHDK and SYGVNS. The CDR3 sequence is CASSDYRGLKSSEQFF. The CDR3, as DNA: TGTGCCAGCAGTGACTACCGGGGTCTGAAATCTAGTGAGCAGTTCTTC.

The rearrangement uses TRBV6-1 and TRBJ2-5, with unresolved D. Per germline, CDR1 MNHNS and CDR2 SASEGT. V shed 0 bases and J shed 5 bases, with 13 bases lying between them. The CDR3 has 15 amino acids. The CDR3 DNA reads TGTGCCAGCAGTGAAGCGCTTCGGGCTACTGAGACCCAGTACTTC. Residues: CASSEALRATETQYF.

The chain recombines TRBV6-5 with TRBJ2-2, with no clear D. The CDR3 length is 12 residues. V lost 6 bases and J lost 5, with 7 bases in between. The germline gives CDR1 MNHEY, CDR2 SVGAGI. CDR3 coding DNA: TGTGCCAGCAGCCCTTGGACCGGGGAGCTGTTTTTT. Translating gives CASSPWTGELFF.

This rearrangement joins TRBV4-1 to TRBJ2-7, with TRBD2 identical over 7 bases. J gave up 2 bases and V 0 bases, and 7 bases lay outside the gene matches. Germline V lookup: CDR1 MGHRA, CDR2 YSYEKL. The CDR3 sequence is 16 residues long. The CDR3 region has the DNA TGCGCCAGCAGCCAAGAGTGGCCTAGCGGCACCTACGAGCAGTACTTC. This gives the protein CASSQEWPSGTYEQYF.

The sample holds one count of this clone. The genes are TRBV15 and TRBJ2-3; 10 bases agree with TRBD2. Trimming removed 5 bases from V and 4 bases from J; junction bases left unmatched: 9. CDR3 size: 16 residues. CDR1 is LNHNV and CDR2 is YYDKDF in the germline V gene (reference sequence). This chain's CDR3 is CATSRLGSGRADTQYF. CDR3 bases: TGTGCCACCAGCCGATTGGGAAGCGGGAGGGCAGATACGCAGTATTTT. Using reference TRBV15 and TRBJ2-3 for the parts outside the CDR3, the full variable domain is DAMVIQNPRYQVTQFGKPVTLSCSQTLNHNVMYWYQQKSSQAPKLLFHYYDKDFNNEADTPDNFQSRRPNTSFCFLDIRSPGLGDTAMYLCATSRLGSGRADTQYFGPGTRLTVL.

This chain connects TRBV25-1 to TRBJ2-3; 8 bases are a match to TRBD1. This CDR3 region has 15 residues. The germline V gene encodes CDR1 MGHDK and CDR2 SYGVNS. With V trimmed by 4 bases and J by 2 bases, 5 bases remained unmatched. CDR3 DNA: TGTGCCAGCAGTGCACGACAGGGGAACACAGATACGCAGTATTTT. Translated: CASSARQGNTDTQYF.

V gene TRBV2 combines with J gene TRBJ2-5, with D perhaps assigned TRBD1 or TRBD2 (6 bases each). The CDR3 consists of 12 residues. Germline CDR1 is SNHLY and CDR2 is FYNNEI. V lost 10 bases to trimming and J lost 5 bases, with 14 bases between them. The CDR3 DNA is TGTGCCACCCTGGGGGGCGTTGAGACCCAGTACTTC. Translation gives CATLGGVETQYF.

DNA of the CDR3: TGCGCCAGCAGCCAGAACAATGAGCAGTTCTTC. Translating gives CASSQNNEQFF. V gene TRBV5-1 combines with J gene TRBJ2-1; D gene ambiguous. CDR3 length: 11 amino acids. The germline V gene encodes CDR1 SGHRS and CDR2 YFSETQ. Trimming took off 4 bases at V and 5 bases at J, with 4 bases between the two ends.

The chain combines TRBV29-1 with TRBJ2-7; D is ambiguous. Germline V gene sequence: CDR1 SQVTM, CDR2 ANQGSEA. The CDR3 extends over 11 amino acids. The CDR3, as DNA: TGCAGTGTCTTGTGGGTAGGCGAGCAGTACTTC. Protein product: CSVLWVGEQYF.

Of note for this clone: A far more abundant clone sits one base away, making this likely a read error. Other DNA sequences in the sample encode the same CDR3. The rearrangement joins TRBV6-6 to TRBJ2-7; 9 nucleotides match TRBD2. Germline CDR1 and CDR2: MNHNY and SVGAGI (reference sequence). CDR3 length: 14 amino acids. V shed 5 bases, J shed 6 bases, and the junction held 8 bases outside the gene matches. The chain's CDR3 is CASSPLAGAGEQYF. The CDR3 bases are TGTGCCAGCAGTCCCTTAGCGGGAGCAGGCGAGCAGTACTTC.

This sequence joins TRBV7-2 and TRBJ2-5; no firm D call. CDR1 and CDR2 from the germline V gene are SGHTA and FQGNSA. The V gene lost 10 bases and the J gene lost 4 bases, with 4 bases spanning the gap. The CDR3 has 9 amino acids. Here the CDR3 DNA reads TGTGCCATAGGAGAGACCCAGTACTTC. As protein: CAIGETQYF.

This clone was found a few times. The V gene is TRBV19, the J gene TRBJ2-3; D not certain. V gave up 3 bases and J gave up 8 bases, with 12 bases separating them. The CDR3 extends over 13 amino acids. Germline-derived CDR1 and CDR2 are LNHDA and SQIVND (reference sequence). In DNA, the CDR3 is TGTGCCAGTAGTATGCGAGCGTCGGGTACGCAGTATTTT. It codes for CASSMRASGTQYF.

This rearrangement joins TRBV13 to TRBJ2-7; 14 bases align to TRBD2. The CDR3 runs to 16 residues. CDR1 and CDR2 from the germline V gene are PRHDT and FYEKMQ (reference sequence). Germline trimming cut 5 bases from V and 6 bases from J; bases unmatched to any gene: 9. The CDR3 DNA sequence: TGTGCCAGCAGCGGGCCGGGACTAGCGGGAGTGAGCGAGCAGTACTTC. Its protein is CASSGPGLAGVSEQYF.

This clone has only one observation. The V gene is TRBV6-5, the J gene TRBJ1-5; D is unclear. This CDR3 contains 12 residues. The germline V gene has CDR1 MNHEY and CDR2 SVGAGI. V was pared by 8 bases and J by 2 bases, with 7 bases between. The CDR3 sequence: CASGWGNQPQHF. The CDR3, as DNA: TGTGCCAGCGGGTGGGGCAATCAGCCCCAGCATTTT.

This clone was observed a few times. This chain joins TRBV29-1 and TRBJ1-2, with a tentative D call TRBD1 (5 bases). Per germline, CDR1 SQVTM and CDR2 ANQGSEA. V was pared by 7 bases and J by 0 bases, with 18 bases between. The CDR3 is 15 residues long. CDR3 protein: CSALGRGVPNYGYTF. CDR3 nucleotide sequence: TGCAGCGCCTTGGGGCGGGGGGTGCCTAACTATGGCTACACCTTC.

The gene calls are TRBV11-2 and TRBJ1-2, with D tentatively TRBD1 (5 bases). V was clipped by 5 bases and J by 8 bases, with 21 bases between them. The V gene's germline CDR1 is SGHAT and CDR2 FQNNGV. The CDR3 has 15 amino acids. The CDR3 bases are TGTGCCAGCAGCGGGATCAGGGTTGGTAAGGACGGCTACACCTTC. Residues: CASSGIRVGKDGYTF.

J is TRBJ2-4 and V is TRBV20-1; D gene ambiguous. CDR1 DFQATT and CDR2 SNEGSKA come from the germline V gene (reference sequence). The ends were cut back, 4 bases at V and 11 bases at J, with 12 bases in the middle. The CDR3 sequence is 11 residues long. In nucleotides, the CDR3 is TGCAGTGCTACAGACACCCGGGTTCAGTACTTC. Translation gives CSATDTRVQYF.